Listed below are T cell receptor beta chains from one sample, sequenced in a study of shared clonotypes between healthy human individuals. This table comes from immunoSEQ multiplex PCR, and its TCRdb copy is limited to in-frame clones, with some not included. The sample yields about 300,000 clones, 74% seen once. The material sequenced was memory CD4+ T cells sorted from blood. Source of these receptors: a man under 40 in good health. The CDR3 runs from the conserved cysteine through the conserved F or W.

CDR3aa: CASSPAATGSSGANVLTF
v_gene: TRBV5-1

CDR3aa: CASSLRQGYPTEAFF
v_gene: TRBV2

CDR3aa: CAISESERYNEQFF
v_gene: TRBV10-3

CDR3aa: CASSLQQALAETQYF
v_gene: TRBV7-2

CDR3aa: CASSPGNIGEQYF
v_gene: TRBV5-8

CDR3aa: CASSQFNEQFF
v_gene: TRBV7-2

CDR3aa: CASSRDRQETQYF
v_gene: TRBV6-5

CDR3aa: CASSFYVSNEQFF
v_gene: TRBV5-6

CDR3aa: CASSTGGGGLDEKLFF
v_gene: TRBV5-1

CDR3aa: CASSRKWGTGELFF
v_gene: TRBV19

CDR3aa: CASSYHGNLEAFF
v_gene: TRBV7-2

CDR3aa: CASSLDTSGSLREQYF
v_gene: TRBV5-1

CDR3aa: CASSVGAGAPDEQYF
v_gene: TRBV9

CDR3aa: CSVDGDRVGDTQYF
v_gene: TRBV29-1

CDR3aa: CASSEVFGLAITDTQYF
v_gene: TRBV6-1

CDR3aa: CASSLGDRERHEKLFF
v_gene: TRBV5-1

CDR3aa: CSVRQGGTGELFF
v_gene: TRBV29-1

CDR3aa: CSVGGVNQPQHF
v_gene: TRBV29-1

CDR3aa: CARNKGFGDYGYTF
v_gene: TRBV30

CDR3aa: CASKETGQTSTDTQYF
v_gene: TRBV5-4

CDR3aa: CASSGRGNQPQHF
v_gene: TRBV7-2

CDR3aa: CASSLDASGTDEQFF
v_gene: TRBV5-1

CDR3aa: CASPQGGPTYNEQFF
v_gene: TRBV9

CDR3aa: CASSLAGKETQYF
v_gene: TRBV5-8

CDR3aa: CASSADRDQPQHF
v_gene: TRBV18

CDR3aa: CASSLEFGSWYEQYF
v_gene: TRBV7-2

CDR3aa: CASSLEGGVYEQYF
v_gene: TRBV7-8

CDR3aa: CAWRRGQQVDQPQHF
v_gene: TRBV30

CDR3aa: CASSYLPGLANNEQFF
v_gene: TRBV7-2

CDR3aa: CASSYMGGVEKLFF
v_gene: TRBV6-6

CDR3aa: CASSLGGSSDTQYF
v_gene: TRBV11-3

CDR3aa: CASSRWTRDYEQYF
v_gene: TRBV7-2

CDR3aa: CASSLVRQTTGELFF
v_gene: TRBV7-9

CDR3aa: CASSLVGPSSYEQYF
v_gene: TRBV11-1

CDR3aa: CASSVTATPRYEQYF
v_gene: TRBV9

CDR3aa: CASSPITSGVKDTQYF
v_gene: TRBV18

CDR3aa: CASSETNSNQPQHF
v_gene: TRBV28

CDR3aa: CASSTRRATNEKLFF
v_gene: TRBV19

CDR3aa: CASSERLAGEGTDTQYF
v_gene: TRBV7-6

CDR3aa: CASSRGTGHTDTQYF
v_gene: TRBV5-6

CDR3aa: CASSLKAGGPQNIQYF
v_gene: TRBV7-2

CDR3aa: CASSVGVVDYEQYF
v_gene: TRBV9

CDR3aa: CASRRQARNTEAFF
v_gene: TRBV6-5

CDR3aa: CANSLRALAYTGELFF
v_gene: TRBV7-9

CDR3aa: CASSEARLRSTQYF
v_gene: TRBV6-1

CDR3aa: CASSAQQGKSNQPQHF
v_gene: TRBV19

CDR3aa: CASSQRGVAGGEETQYF
v_gene: TRBV4-1

CDR3aa: CASSRSGARTDTQYF
v_gene: TRBV7-2

CDR3aa: CAWNLRGGGEKLFF
v_gene: TRBV30

CDR3aa: CASSPRGGRNTEAFF
v_gene: TRBV11-2

CDR3aa: CASSAYTSGSRETQYF
v_gene: TRBV9

CDR3aa: CASSLHTGVRYEQYF
v_gene: TRBV4-3

CDR3aa: CASSLTVAGVAEQYF
v_gene: TRBV7-2

CDR3aa: CASSFLRKEQYF
v_gene: TRBV11-2

CDR3aa: CAWKRTHEQYF
v_gene: TRBV30

CDR3aa: CASTAGRRQGLHEQYF
v_gene: TRBV7-9

CDR3aa: CASSHDRGPDIQYF
v_gene: TRBV5-4

CDR3aa: CSVGPSQETQYF
v_gene: TRBV29-1

CDR3aa: CATSRDREGATHEQYF
v_gene: TRBV15